This TCR beta chain comes out of a study of beta chain features in type 1 diabetes. Notes on the study in general: Fewer insertions but more deletions were seen at VDJ junctions in type 1 diabetes patients. Researchers reported that naive, central memory and Treg TCRB repertoires appeared more similar in patients than in healthy donors. Type 1 diabetes patients showed a moderate but significant shortening of TCRB CDR3s in all four CD4+ subsets.

This clone was detected only a few times. Its antigen is unidentified. The sequenced template was cDNA made from the entire isolated RNA. Sequenced by immunoSEQ multiplex PCR; TCRdb stores in-frame clones only, minus some. The sample consists of 250,000 to 300,000 clones, around an eighth of them appearing once. Looked up from germline, CDR1 is GTSNPN and CDR2 is SVGIG (reference sequence). With V trimmed by 0 bases and J by 2 bases, 3 bases remained unmatched. The CDR3 has 14 residues. The source of this sequence is a man aged 25 to 45 with type 1 diabetes. This chain links TRBV30 with TRBJ2-7; 8 bases fit TRBD2. The sample consisted of naive CD4+ T cells from blood. The CDR3 DNA sequence: TGTGCCTGGAGTGTATACGGGAGGGCCTACGAGCAGTACTTC. Its translation: CAWSVYGRAYEQYF.